These T cell receptor beta chains were read from a single sample in a study of blood T cell repertoires in COVID-19. Produced via immunoSEQ multiplex PCR; TCRdb's table is partial and in-frame only. Of 200,000 to 300,000 clones listed, 70% to 90% are singletons. Input material: peripheral blood. Receptors were obtained from a man between 25 and 39 years old with active or convalescent COVID-19. CDR3s include the opening cysteine and the closing phenylalanine or tryptophan. D genes are given only for firm matches. Expanded clones are given a class, and other clones once, few, many or no size at all.

CDR3 protein	CDR3 DNA	V gene	D gene	clone size	J gene	CDR3 length
CSVGVRANQPQHF	TGCAGCGTTGGTGTGCGGGCCAATCAGCCCCAGCATTTT	TRBV29-1	-	-	TRBJ1-5	13
CASSSRLAGGTDTQYF	TGTGCCAGCAGCTCAAGACTAGCGGGGGGCACAGATACGCAGTATTTT	TRBV7-2	TRBD2	-	TRBJ2-3	16
CASSLGHKEDGYTF	TGCGCCAGCAGCTTGGGACACAAAGAAGATGGCTACACCTTC	TRBV5-1	-	-	TRBJ1-2	14
CASSTSGGSYNEQFF	TGTGCCAGCAGCACAAGCGGGGGGTCCTACAATGAGCAGTTCTTC	TRBV7-8	TRBD2	once	TRBJ2-1	15
CASSLGRGYEQYF	TGTGCCAGCAGTTTAGGGCGTGGGTACGAGCAGTACTTC	TRBV27	-	-	TRBJ2-7	13
CASSPPLLAGDPNTGELFF	TGTGCCAGCAGCCCACCCCTACTAGCGGGGGACCCGAACACCGGGGAGCTGTTTTTT	TRBV11-3	TRBD2	-	TRBJ2-2	19
CASSLGKGAFF	TGCGCCAGCAGCTTGGGGAAGGGGGCTTTCTTT	TRBV5-1	-	-	TRBJ1-1	11
CASSLDRGIGEQYF	TGTGCCAGCAGCTTGGACAGGGGAATAGGGGAGCAGTACTTC	TRBV5-8	TRBD1	-	TRBJ2-7	14
CASSLLSPTEAFF	TGTGCCAGCTCACTTCTTTCCCCCACTGAAGCTTTCTTT	TRBV18	-	-	TRBJ1-1	13
CASSPWTGRGNTEAFF	TGTGCCAGTAGTCCCTGGACAGGGCGGGGTAACACTGAAGCTTTCTTT	TRBV19	TRBD1	once	TRBJ1-1	16
CASRGGGTVQALYGYTF	TGTGCCAGCAGGGGTGGTGGAACGGTCCAGGCCCTCTATGGCTACACCTTC	TRBV5-4	-	-	TRBJ1-2	17
CASSSGGYEQYF	TGTGCCAGCAGCTCCGGAGGCTACGAGCAGTACTTC	TRBV5-4	-	many	TRBJ2-7	12
CASSPGTGEGQPQHF	TGTGCCAGCAGCCCCGGGACAGGGGAAGGTCAGCCCCAGCATTTT	TRBV5-4	TRBD1	-	TRBJ1-5	15
CASSPPGLAGGSGETQYF	TGCGCCAGCAGCCCCCCGGGACTAGCGGGGGGATCGGGAGAGACCCAGTACTTC	TRBV5-1	TRBD2	-	TRBJ2-5	18
CASSESTNEKLFF	TGCGCCAGCAGTGAATCTACTAATGAAAAACTGTTTTTT	TRBV10-1	-	-	TRBJ1-4	13
CASSLDPLRNSPLHF	TGTGCCAGCAGCTTGGATCCACTGAGGAATTCACCCCTCCACTTT	TRBV5-5	-	-	TRBJ1-6	15
CASSVTSGGITEQFF	TGTGCCAGCAGTGTGACTAGCGGGGGGATTACTGAGCAGTTCTTC	TRBV27	TRBD2	-	TRBJ2-1	15
CAWASGGAREQFF	TGTGCCTGGGCTAGCGGGGGGGCACGGGAGCAGTTCTTC	TRBV30	TRBD2	-	TRBJ2-1	13
CATSRDPGLDNEQFF	TGTGCCACCAGCAGAGATCCCGGACTAGACAATGAGCAGTTCTTC	TRBV15	TRBD2	-	TRBJ2-1	15
CASINRHEAFF	TGTGCCAGCATTAACAGACATGAAGCTTTCTTT	TRBV6-6	-	-	TRBJ1-1	11
CASSFGGGPQSPLHF	TGTGCCAGCAGCTTCGGCGGGGGACCTCAGTCACCCCTCCACTTT	TRBV11-2	-	-	TRBJ1-6	15